This passage covers 22 T cell receptor beta chains from one sample sequenced in a study of cytomegalovirus exposure and HLA in healthy donors. Use of 60 Vbeta and 13 Jbeta primers characterized the PCR. Repertoires were generated with immunoSEQ multiplex PCR, while TCRdb's copy carries only in-frame clones and drops some. The data show 100,000 to 150,000 clones, 80% seen once. The sample comprised PBMCs. The origin of the receptors is a man aged 35-49 years in good health and CMV-seronegative.

The V and J genes are TRBV29-1 and TRBJ2-3; D is possibly TRBD2 (6 bases). V was trimmed by 4 bases and J by 3 bases, leaving 14 bases between them. The germline CDR1 and CDR2 sequences are SQVTM and ANQGSEA. This CDR3 comprises 14 residues. CDR3 loop: CSVGSWGGTDTQYF. For the CDR3, the DNA is TGCAGCGTTGGGTCATGGGGAGGAACAGATACGCAGTATTTT.

The rearrangement joins TRBV7-3 to TRBJ2-6; D ambiguous. The CDR3 covers 15 residues. The germline gives CDR1 SGHTA, CDR2 FQGTGA. V lost 0 bases to trimming and J lost 0 bases, with 3 bases between them. CDR3: CASSLTGSGANVLTF. As DNA, the CDR3 is TGTGCCAGCAGCTTAACCGGCTCTGGGGCCAACGTCCTGACTTTC.

The V and J genes are TRBV6-1 and TRBJ2-5; 7 nucleotides align to TRBD1. The V and J ends lost 3 bases and 4 bases, in that order; junction bases with no gene match: 5. CDR1 and CDR2 (germline): MNHNS, SASEGT. The CDR3 sequence is 14 residues long. CDR3 DNA: TGTGCCAGCAGTGAGACAGGGAGAGGAGAGACCCAGTACTTC. Protein: CASSETGRGETQYF.

The chain employs TRBV7-2 and TRBJ1-5; tentatively, D is TRBD1 (5 bases). Germline V lookup: CDR1 SGHTA, CDR2 FQGNSA. The CDR3 is 16 amino acids. V was shortened by 1 base and J by 7 bases, with 17 bases between the two germline ends. The CDR3 region is CASSLGGRVFDQPQHF. CDR3 bases: TGTGCCAGCAGCTTAGGAGGCAGGGTGTTCGACCAGCCCCAGCATTTT. Supplemented by reference TRBV7-2 and TRBJ1-5, the full variable domain reads GAGVSQSPSNKVTEKGKDVELRCDPISGHTALYWYRQSLGQGLEFLIYFQGNSAPDKSGLPSDRFSAERTGGSVSTLTIQRTQQEDSAVYLCASSLGGRVFDQPQHFGDGTRLSIL.

This chain joins TRBV19 and TRBJ2-2; D call uncertain. Germline-derived CDR1 and CDR2 are LNHDA and SQIVND (reference sequence). The CDR3 loop spans 16 amino acids. The V end lost 10 bases, the J end lost 2 bases, and 20 bases lay between the germline ends. The CDR3 spells CATQPRGQSNTGELFF. The CDR3 bases are TGTGCCACCCAACCGAGAGGCCAGAGTAACACCGGGGAGCTGTTTTTT.

This chain joins TRBV29-1 and TRBJ2-5, with 9 bases matching TRBD2. Germline assignment: CDR1 SQVTM and CDR2 ANQGSEA. J gave up 5 bases and V 4 bases, and 8 bases lay outside the gene matches. The CDR3 covers 14 residues. The CDR3 spells CSVGDSGSGETQYF. The CDR3 nucleotides read TGCAGCGTTGGAGATAGCGGGAGCGGGGAGACCCAGTACTTC.

The rearrangement joins TRBV6-1 to TRBJ1-5, with D perhaps TRBD1 (5 bases). Between the trimmed V and J ends, which lost 7 bases and 1 base, there was a span of 14 bases. Germline V lookup: CDR1 MNHNS, CDR2 SASEGT. The CDR3 contains 15 residues. In DNA form, the CDR3 reads TGTGCCAGCACCCCGGGGGATTTGAGCAATCAGCCCCAGCATTTT. Translation: CASTPGDLSNQPQHF.

V usage is TRBV5-6 and J usage is TRBJ2-5; possibly TRBD2 for D (5 bases). Trimming shortened V by 3 bases and J by 3 bases, and 18 bases separated the two germline ends. Germline loops: CDR1 SGHDT, CDR2 YYEEEE. This CDR3 region has 16 residues. In DNA form, the CDR3 reads TGTGCCAGCAGCTCAGTTAGCAAGACTAAAAAAGAGACCCAGTACTTC. It codes for CASSSVSKTKKETQYF.

This chain joins TRBV29-1 and TRBJ1-2; 10 bases map to TRBD1. This CDR3 is built from 14 residues. V trimming: 5 bases; J trimming: 2 bases; junction bases outside the gene matches: 5. Germline CDR1 and CDR2: SQVTM and ANQGSEA. The CDR3 DNA reads TGCAGCGTTACTCCGGACAGGGGGAACTATGGCTACACCTTC. Translating it yields CSVTPDRGNYGYTF.

The chain joins TRBV18 to TRBJ2-7; D is perhaps TRBD1 (6 bases). Trimming cost V 5 bases and J 4 bases, with 18 bases left between them. In germline, CDR1 is KGHSH, CDR2 LQKENI. There are 15 residues in the CDR3. Here the CDR3 DNA reads TGTGCCAGCTCAACCGGGACATCGTCATCTTACGAGCAGTACTTC. Protein sequence: CASSTGTSSSYEQYF.

In nucleotides, the CDR3 is TGTGCCAGCAGTGAACAGGGACAGGGAGGCTATGGCTACACCTTC. This sequence encodes CASSEQGQGGYGYTF. This chain joins TRBV6-1 and TRBJ1-2; 9 bases align to TRBD1. V trimming: 2 bases; J trimming: 4 bases; junction bases outside the gene matches: 5. The CDR3 is 15 amino acids. The germline gives CDR1 MNHNS, CDR2 SASEGT.

The CDR3 here is CASSLSGDTQYF. The CDR3, as DNA: TGTGCCAGCAGTTTAAGCGGGGATACGCAGTATTTT. The chain joins TRBV28 to TRBJ2-3; perhaps TRBD2 as D (6 bases). Germline V gives CDR1 MDHEN, CDR2 SYDVKM. There are 12 residues in the CDR3. V lost 2 bases and J lost 6, with 6 bases in between.

The V call is TRBV1, the J call TRBJ2-1; no check of the table's D call, TRBD2, against the DNA was made. TRBV1 is an annotated pseudogene. This CDR3 is built from 18 residues. CDR3 protein: CTSSQESGRSGRDNEQFF. The CDR3 nucleotides are TGCACCAGCAGCCAAGAGTCGGGTAGGAGCGGGAGAGACAATGAGCAGTTCTTC.

This rearrangement joins TRBV30 to TRBJ2-1, with 9 nucleotides matching TRBD2. V shed 5 bases, J shed 9 bases, and the junction held 8 bases outside the gene matches. The CDR3 covers 13 residues. CDR1 is GTSNPN, CDR2 SVGIG, per germline (reference sequence). The CDR3 DNA sequence: TGTGCCTGGCAAACCGGGACTAGCTTTGAGCAGTTCTTC. Residues: CAWQTGTSFEQFF. Looking up the rest from reference TRBV30 and TRBJ2-1 gives the full variable domain: SQTIHQWPATLVQPVGSPLSLECTVEGTSNPNLYWYRQAAGRGLQLLFYSVGIGQISSEVPQNLSASRPQDRQFILSSKKLLLSDSGFYLCAWQTGTSFEQFFGPGTRLTVL.

This clone was recorded once. The V gene is TRBV7-9, the J gene TRBJ1-5, with D unclear. The CDR3 is 12 amino acids. Trimming shortened V by 5 bases and J by 5 bases, and 7 bases separated the two germline ends. The germline CDR1 and CDR2 sequences are SEHNR and FQNEAQ (reference sequence). This CDR3 is CASSHQDQPQHF. CDR3 DNA: TGTGCCAGCAGCCACCAGGATCAGCCCCAGCATTTT.

Turning to this clone: The junction does not match germline at one end; this may be a read error. The chain is built from TRBV7-8 and TRBJ2-6; 11 positions match TRBD1. The V gene's germline CDR1 is SGHVS and CDR2 FQNEAQ. The CDR3 has 21 residues. CDR3 in amino acids: CASSLSPPGQGGQRGSNVLTF. The CDR3 DNA follows: TGTGCCAGCAGCTTATCCCCACCGGGACAGGGGGGCCAACGTGGGTCCAACGTCCTGACTTTC. The full variable domain, completed using reference TRBV7-8 and TRBJ2-6, is GAGVSQSPRYKVAKRGQDVALRCDPISGHVSLFWYQQALGQGPEFLTYFQNEAQLDKSGLPSDRFFAERPEGSVSTLKIQRTQQEDSAVYLCASSLSPPGQGGQRGSNVLTFGAGSRLTVL.

The chain combines TRBV7-7 with TRBJ2-5; 9 bases fit TRBD1. V lost 0 bases, J lost 2 bases, and 4 bases stayed unmatched. The CDR3 length is 16 residues. Germline-derived CDR1 and CDR2 are SSHAT and FNYEAQ (reference sequence). CDR3 bases: TGTGCCAGCAGCTTAGCGAGAGGGACAGGGCAAGAGACCCAGTACTTC. The encoded protein is CASSLARGTGQETQYF.

This chain joins TRBV6-5 and TRBJ2-4; 10 bases map to TRBD1. After removal of 2 bases from V and 9 bases from J, the junction contained 1 base not matched to a gene. CDR1 MNHEY and CDR2 SVGAGI come from the germline V gene. This CDR3 has 13 amino acids. In DNA, the CDR3 is TGTGCCAGCAGTTACCGGGACAGGGGCATTCAGTACTTC. Translation gives CASSYRDRGIQYF.

V usage is TRBV5-6 and J usage is TRBJ1-3; D is possibly TRBD1 (5 bases). The germline V gene encodes CDR1 SGHDT and CDR2 YYEEEE. The CDR3 is 15 residues long. The germline V and J ends were trimmed by 5 bases and 0 bases, with 12 bases remaining between them. This chain's CDR3 is CASRSWGLSGNTIYF. CDR3 nucleotides: TGTGCCAGCAGATCCTGGGGCCTCTCTGGAAACACCATATATTTT.

The chain uses TRBV6-1 and TRBJ1-5; 7 nucleotides line up with TRBD1. The CDR3 has 14 amino acids. Per germline, CDR1 MNHNS and CDR2 SASEGT. V lost 6 bases to trimming and J lost 3 bases; unmatched junction nucleotides: 5. The CDR3 reads CASSEGQINQPQHF. In DNA form, the CDR3 reads TGTGCCAGCAGCGAGGGACAGATCAATCAGCCCCAGCATTTT.

The V gene is TRBV28, the J gene TRBJ2-5; 10 nucleotides align to TRBD1. Looked up from germline, CDR1 is MDHEN and CDR2 is SYDVKM. The ends lost 6 bases at V and 3 bases at J; junction bases unmatched: 7. There are 15 residues in the CDR3. As DNA, the CDR3 is TGTGCCAGCAGACCGCCGGGACAGGGGAAAGAGACCCAGTACTTC. This gives the protein CASRPPGQGKETQYF.

The chain employs TRBV2 and TRBJ2-1, with D tentatively TRBD2 (6 bases). The V and J ends lost 2 bases and 4 bases respectively, with 12 bases between them. Germline V lookup: CDR1 SNHLY, CDR2 FYNNEI. The CDR3 totals 15 residues. In nucleotides, the CDR3 is TGTGCCAGCAGTGAACGGGAGACAGATTACAATGAGCAGTTCTTC. Translated, it gives CASSERETDYNEQFF.